The clone carrying this T cell receptor (beta chain) showed up many times. The antigen remains unidentified. Via MiXCR, TCRdb re-called the 5' RACE reads, giving one row per CDR3 protein. The sample gives under 200,000 distinct CDR3 sequences, 13% of which show up once; 11% is in the top ten. This entry comes from a study of CD8 T cells in ankylosing spondylitis. Points from the study as a whole: There were earlier reports of some motif variants in reactive arthritis synovial fluid and blood. A TCR beta motif of eight or nine highly homologous variants seemed to mark ankylosing spondylitis blood.

V was pared by 7 bases and J by 5 bases, with 6 bases of the junction left unmatched. The length of the CDR3 is 13 residues. The receptor's source is a female donor with ankylosing spondylitis or in good health (not recorded which). The chain employs TRBV12-3 or TRBV12-4 and TRBJ1-2; TRBD1 matches 8 bases. The source material was blood, either unsorted or a sorted T cell fraction (not recorded which). The CDR3 spells CASTNGQGYGYTF. The CDR3 coding sequence is TGTGCCAGCACCAACGGACAGGGATATGGCTACACCTTC.